This T cell receptor (beta chain) was recovered during a study of CD8 T cells in Susac syndrome. Trimming took off 0 bases at V and 6 bases at J, with 15 bases between the two ends. Per the germline V gene, CDR1 is SGHRS and CDR2 is YFSETQ. CDR3 length: 16 amino acids. Sequencing of TCR beta, carried out with a high-throughput approach, was applied to CD8+ and CD4+ T cells from the blood. RNA, at roughly 0.5 to 1 ug, was reverse transcribed with random hexamers. TCRdb analysed the immunoSEQ multiplex PCR reads with MiXCR anew, one entry per CDR3 protein. This table has some 190,000 distinct CDR3 sequences, 94% appearing once.

The source is a human donor with Susac syndrome. Sequencing was performed on CD4+ T cells from PBMCs. This chain joins TRBV5-1 and TRBJ1-4; D may be TRBD1 (5 bases). As DNA, the CDR3 is TGCGCCAGCAGCTTGGGAGCGGGGCAGCCGGATGAAAAACTGTTTTTT. The encoded protein is CASSLGAGQPDEKLFF.